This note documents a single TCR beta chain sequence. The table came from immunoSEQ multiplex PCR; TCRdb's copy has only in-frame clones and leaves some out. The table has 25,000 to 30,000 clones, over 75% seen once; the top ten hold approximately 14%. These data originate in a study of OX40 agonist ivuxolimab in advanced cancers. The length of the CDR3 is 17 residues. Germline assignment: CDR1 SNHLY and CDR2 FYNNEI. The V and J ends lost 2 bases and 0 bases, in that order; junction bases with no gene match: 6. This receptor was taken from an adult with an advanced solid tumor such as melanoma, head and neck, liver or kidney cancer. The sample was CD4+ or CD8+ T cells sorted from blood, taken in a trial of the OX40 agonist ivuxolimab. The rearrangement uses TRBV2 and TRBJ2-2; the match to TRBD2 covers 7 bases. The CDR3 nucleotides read TGTGCCAGCAGTGAATTGAGCGGGGTCGCGAACACCGGGGAGCTGTTTTTT. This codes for CASSELSGVANTGELFF.